This T cell receptor (beta chain) was recovered during a study of T cell responses to AZD1222 COVID-19 vaccine. Notes on the study in general: The study found Spike-specific TCR breadth and depth rose after two AZD1222 doses. The span of vaccine-associated CD4 TCRs extended across spike, with dominance at 160-218 and 743-854. None of the repertoires were sampled until the peak T cell response had passed.

This CDR3 has 13 residues. Per the germline V gene, CDR1 is SGHDT and CDR2 is YYEEEE. Timing groups of about 4 and about 12 weeks for second doses were pooled. The assay was immunoSEQ multiplex PCR, and TCRdb's table has in-frame clones only and misses some. This sample has about 170,000 clones, with 87% found just once. A word on this clone: Its antigen is not known. A junction end diverges from the germline sequence, so it may reflect a read error.

The TCR sequence derives from an adult who received the AZD1222 COVID-19 vaccine. The rearrangement joins TRBV5-6 to TRBJ1-1; the match to TRBD1 covers 7 bases. The specimen was peripheral blood, collected 28 days after the second AZD1222 dose. The CDR3 reads CASSSRSSTGDLF. The CDR3 coding sequence is TGTGCCAGCAGCTCCCGGTCTAGCACAGGGGATCTCTTT.